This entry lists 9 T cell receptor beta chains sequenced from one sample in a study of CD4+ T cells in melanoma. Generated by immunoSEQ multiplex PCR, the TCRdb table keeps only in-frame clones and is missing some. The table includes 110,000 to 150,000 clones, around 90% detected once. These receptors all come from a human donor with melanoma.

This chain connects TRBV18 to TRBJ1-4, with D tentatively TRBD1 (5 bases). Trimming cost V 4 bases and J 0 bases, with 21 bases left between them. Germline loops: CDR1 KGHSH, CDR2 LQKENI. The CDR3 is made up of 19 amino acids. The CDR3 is CASSLTVPTGAATNEKLFF. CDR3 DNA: TGTGCCAGCTCACTGACAGTTCCGACCGGGGCTGCAACTAATGAAAAACTGTTTTTT.

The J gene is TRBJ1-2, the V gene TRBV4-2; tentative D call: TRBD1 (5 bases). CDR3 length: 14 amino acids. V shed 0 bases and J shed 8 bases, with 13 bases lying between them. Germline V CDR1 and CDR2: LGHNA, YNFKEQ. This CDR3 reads CASSQEGRVRGYTF. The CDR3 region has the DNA TGTGCCAGCAGCCAAGAGGGCAGGGTGAGAGGCTACACCTTC.

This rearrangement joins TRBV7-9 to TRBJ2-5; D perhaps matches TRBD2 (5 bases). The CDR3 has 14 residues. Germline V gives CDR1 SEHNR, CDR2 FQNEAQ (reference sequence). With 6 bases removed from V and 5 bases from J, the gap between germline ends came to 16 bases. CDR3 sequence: CASSQSLGWETQYF. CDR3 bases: TGTGCCAGCAGTCAGTCACTAGGCTGGGAGACCCAGTACTTC.

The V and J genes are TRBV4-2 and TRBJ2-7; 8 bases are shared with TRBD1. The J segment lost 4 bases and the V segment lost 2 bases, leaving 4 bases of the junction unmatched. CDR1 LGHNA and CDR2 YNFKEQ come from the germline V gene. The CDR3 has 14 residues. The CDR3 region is CASSQQGAQYEQYF. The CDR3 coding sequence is TGTGCCAGCAGCCAACAGGGGGCGCAATACGAGCAGTACTTC.

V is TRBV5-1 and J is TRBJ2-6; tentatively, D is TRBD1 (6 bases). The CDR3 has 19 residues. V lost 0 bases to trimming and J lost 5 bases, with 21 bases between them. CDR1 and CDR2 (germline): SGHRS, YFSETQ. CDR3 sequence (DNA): TGCGCCAGCAGCTTGGCCCCAGGGGCAGGGCGGTCTCGGGCCAACGTCCTGACTTTC. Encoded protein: CASSLAPGAGRSRANVLTF. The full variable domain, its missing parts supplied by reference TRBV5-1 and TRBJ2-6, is KAGVTQTPRYLIKTRGQQVTLSCSPISGHRSVSWYQQTPGQGLQFLFEYFSETQRNKGNFPGRFSGRQFSNSRSEMNVSTLELGDSALYLCASSLAPGAGRSRANVLTFGAGSRLTVL.

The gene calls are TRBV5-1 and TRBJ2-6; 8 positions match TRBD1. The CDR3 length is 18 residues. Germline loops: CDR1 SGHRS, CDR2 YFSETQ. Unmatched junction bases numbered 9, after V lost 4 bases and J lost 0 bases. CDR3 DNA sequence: TGCGCCAGCAGCCTCCGGACAGGGTTAGGCTCTGGGGCCAACGTCCTGACTTTC. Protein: CASSLRTGLGSGANVLTF.

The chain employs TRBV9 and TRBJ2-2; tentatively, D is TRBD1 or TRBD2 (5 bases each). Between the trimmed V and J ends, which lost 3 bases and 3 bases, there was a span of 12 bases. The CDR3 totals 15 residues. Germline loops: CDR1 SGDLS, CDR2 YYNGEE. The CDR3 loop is CASSAREGDTGELFF. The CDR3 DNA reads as TGTGCCAGCAGCGCGAGGGAAGGGGACACCGGGGAGCTGTTTTTT.

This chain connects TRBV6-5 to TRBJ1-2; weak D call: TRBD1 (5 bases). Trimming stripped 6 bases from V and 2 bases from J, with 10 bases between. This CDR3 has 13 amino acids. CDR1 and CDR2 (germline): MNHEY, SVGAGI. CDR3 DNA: TGTGCCAGCAGGACCCGGGACAACTATGGCTACACCTTC. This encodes CASRTRDNYGYTF.

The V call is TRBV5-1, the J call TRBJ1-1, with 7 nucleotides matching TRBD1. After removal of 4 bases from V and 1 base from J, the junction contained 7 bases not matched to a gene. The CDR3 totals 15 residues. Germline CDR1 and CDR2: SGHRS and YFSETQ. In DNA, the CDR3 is TGCGCCAGCAGCGTGCAGGGGGAAAAGAACACTGAAGCTTTCTTT. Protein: CASSVQGEKNTEAFF.